These T cell receptor beta chains were read from a single sample in a study of T cells in Graves' hyperthyroidism and ophthalmopathy. TCRdb ran MiXCR on the multiplex PCR reads and lists one entry per CDR3 protein. Seen here are roughly 700,000 distinct CDR3 sequences, about 14% observed once, and the top ten hold 9.5% to 13%. Sample: blood. The receptors derive from a woman aged 18-35 years with Graves' hyperthyroidism. The CDR3 runs from the conserved cysteine through the conserved F or W. The order of the fields is V gene, clone size, J gene, D gene, CDR3 DNA, CDR3 protein. D genes are given only for firm matches. Part of the rows lack a size; the others show once, few, many or a class for expanded clones.

TRBV6-1	few	TRBJ2-2	-	TGTGCCAGCAGTCTACCTACTGAATTTAAAAAGAACACCGGGGAGCTGTTTTTT	CASSLPTEFKKNTGELFF
TRBV7-3	few	TRBJ1-1	TRBD1	TGTGCCAGCAGCCCCGGGACAGGCGTGAACACTGAAGCTTTCTTT	CASSPGTGVNTEAFF
TRBV19	few	TRBJ2-2	-	TGTGCCAGTAGTATTGGGCTAAACACCGGGGAGCTGTTTTTT	CASSIGLNTGELFF
TRBV5-6	-	TRBJ2-1	-	TGTGCCAGCCTTAGGCTAGCGCCTAACAATGAGCAGTTCTTC	CASLRLAPNNEQFF
TRBV18	many	TRBJ1-4	-	TGTGCCAGCTCACCACCACGCCAGTTTAATGAAAAACTGTTTTTT	CASSPPRQFNEKLFF
TRBV4-1	few	TRBJ2-2	TRBD1	TGCGCCAGCAGCCAAGGACAGGGGGCGAACTATGGGCCCGGGGAGCTGTTTTTT	CASSQGQGANYGPGELFF
TRBV19	few	TRBJ1-5	TRBD1	TGTGCCAGTTCAACTCTGGGACAGGTCAGCAATCAGCCCCAGCATTTT	CASSTLGQVSNQPQHF
TRBV11-2	many	TRBJ1-4	TRBD1	TGTGCCAGCAGCTTAGTCCCGTTTGGACAGGGGGCATCGCGGAATGAAAAACTGTTTTTT	CASSLVPFGQGASRNEKLFF
TRBV6-1	-	TRBJ2-1	TRBD2	TGTGCCAGCAGTCCCGCATCGGGGAGGGTTAATGAGCAGTTCTTC	CASSPASGRVNEQFF
TRBV7-2	-	TRBJ2-5	TRBD2	TGTGCCAGCAGCCGATGGACTAGCGCGATACAAGAGACCCAGTACTTC	CASSRWTSAIQETQYF
TRBV12-3/TRBV12-4	-	TRBJ2-4	TRBD2	TGTGCCAGCAGTTTAGCCAGCGGGAGGGCTTCGGTTGCCAAAAACATTCAGTACTTC	CASSLASGRASVAKNIQYF
TRBV12-3/TRBV12-4	few	TRBJ2-2	TRBD2	TGTGCCAGCTTCGGGACTAGAGCGGGAGCCGGGGAGCTGTTTTTT	CASFGTRAGAGELFF
TRBV3-1	many	TRBJ2-1	TRBD1	TGTGCCAGCAGCCAAGAGGGACAGGGATCCTACAATGAGCAGTTCTTC	CASSQEGQGSYNEQFF
TRBV7-8	few	TRBJ1-5	TRBD1	TGTGCCAGCAGCCATTCCCCGACCAGGAGGTGGGACAGGGTTCAGCCCCAGCATTTT	CASSHSPTRRWDRVQPQHF
TRBV7-9	-	TRBJ2-7	TRBD1	TGTGCCAGCAGCTTACCGAAGACGGGACAGTCCGAGCAGTACTTC	CASSLPKTGQSEQYF
TRBV7-9	few	TRBJ1-4	-	TGTGCCAGCAGACATTCCCATGCGGCCGGTGAAAAACTGTTTTTT	CASRHSHAAGEKLFF
TRBV6-2/TRBV6-3	-	TRBJ2-1	-	TGTGCCAGCAGTGGAATAGACGATGAGCAGTTCTTC	CASSGIDDEQFF
TRBV4-2	-	TRBJ1-5	-	TGTGCCAGCAGCCAAGTACTGGGGGGCCAGCCCCAGCATTTT	CASSQVLGGQPQHF
TRBV20-1	-	TRBJ2-7	-	TGCAGTGCGGTGCCCGGGACGGGTTTAGAGCAGTACTTC	CSAVPGTGLEQYF
TRBV3-1	many	TRBJ1-1	-	TGTGCCAGCAGCCAAGCAAAGGGGAACACTGAAGCTTTCTTT	CASSQAKGNTEAFF
TRBV7-2	many	TRBJ2-5	TRBD2	TGTGCCAGCAGCCAATTAGCGGGAGAGACCCAGTACTTC	CASSQLAGETQYF
TRBV6-1	few	TRBJ2-7	TRBD1	TGTGCCAGCAGGACCCAGGGACAGGGTTTCAACGAGCAGTACTTC	CASRTQGQGFNEQYF
TRBV3-1	many	TRBJ2-7	TRBD2	TGTGCCAGCAGCCAAGAGGGGTCGAGGGCGGGAGGTCTCTACGAGCAGTACTTC	CASSQEGSRAGGLYEQYF
TRBV7-3	few	TRBJ2-1	-	TGTGCCAGCAGCCCGGGGAGTAGGAATGAGCAGTTCTTC	CASSPGSRNEQFF
TRBV2	many	TRBJ2-1	TRBD2	TGTGCCAGCAGTGATGATGTGGCTAGCGGGGAATACAATGAGCAGTTCTTC	CASSDDVASGEYNEQFF
TRBV7-2	-	TRBJ1-5	-	TGTGCCAGCAGCTTAGACGGGGGGGGGCTCAGGAGCAATCAGCCCCAGCATTTT	CASSLDGGGLRSNQPQHF
TRBV9	many	TRBJ2-7	-	TGTGCCAGCAGCGTAGGGCACGGTAACTACGAGCAGTACTTC	CASSVGHGNYEQYF